A single sample is the source of the 6 T cell receptor beta chains below, sequenced in a study of human T cells and chemical hapten exposure. Time point specified: patch test 2, 6 weeks after DPC sensitization. Treatment of the sample: therapeutic diphenylcyclopropenone sensitization with weekly scalp DPC. TCRdb used MiXCR to reprocess the RACE reads, holding one entry per CDR3 protein. Found here are tens of thousands of distinct CDR3 sequences, less than 8.5% of them singletons; the top ten hold 1% to 1.5%. The sample here was whole blood, taken in connection with sensitization to the hapten diphenylcyclopropenone (DPC). These receptors came from a woman aged 25 to 39 with alopecia areata. Some clones in this sample may be carry-over from other donors' samples.

In this sample, this clonotype turned up many times. The genes are TRBV3-1 and TRBJ2-1; 10 nucleotides align to TRBD2. The germline gives CDR1 LGHDT, CDR2 YNNKEL (reference sequence). Trimming took 4 bases from V and 6 from J; bases not matched to a gene: 6. The length of the CDR3 is 15 residues. CDR3 DNA sequence: TGTGCCAGCAGCCCCAGCGGGGGGGCGCCCAATGAGCAGTTCTTC. Translating gives CASSPSGGAPNEQFF.

In its sample, this clonotype was seen many times. The chain has TRBV12-3 or TRBV12-4 and TRBJ2-3; TRBD2 agrees at 7 bases. With 3 bases clipped from V and 0 bases from J, the junction kept 3 bases outside the gene matches. The CDR3 has 15 amino acids. In DNA, the CDR3 is TGTGCCAGCAGTTTGACTAGCTCGAGCACAGATACGCAGTATTTT. Residues: CASSLTSSSTDTQYF.

This clonotype showed up many times. The rearrangement links TRBV7-9 to TRBJ2-3, with no clear D. Germline V gene sequence: CDR1 SEHNR, CDR2 FQNEAQ (reference sequence). This CDR3 contains 11 residues. The germline V and J ends were trimmed by 2 bases and 6 bases, with 3 bases remaining between them. The CDR3: CASSLLDTQYF. The CDR3, as DNA: TGTGCCAGCAGCTTATTGGATACGCAGTATTTT.

This clonotype was seen at least ten times. The chain employs TRBV9 and TRBJ2-3; 14 positions agree with TRBD2. Germline lookup yields CDR1 SGDLS and CDR2 YYNGEE. The CDR3 has 16 residues. Trimming took 4 bases from V and 4 from J; bases not matched to a gene: 5. CDR3 region: CASSTTSGGAPDTQYF. The CDR3 DNA is TGTGCCAGCAGCACGACTAGCGGGGGGGCCCCAGATACGCAGTATTTT.

Comments on this clonotype: A clone one base away is much larger, so this may be a read error. The chain links TRBV2 to TRBJ2-7; D may match TRBD1 or TRBD2 (5 bases each). Germline V gene lookup returns CDR1 SNHLY and CDR2 FYNNEI. With 3 bases removed from V and 9 bases from J, the gap between germline ends came to 21 bases. The CDR3 spans 15 residues. CDR3 coding DNA: TGTGCCAGCAGTGACGGGACCACCACCAGTATGGGGCAGTACTTC. It yields the protein CASSDGTTTSMGQYF.

This clonotype was detected a few times. The genes are TRBV7-6 and TRBJ1-2; D might be TRBD1 (5 bases). Germline V gene data show CDR1 as SGHVS and CDR2 as FNYEAQ. With 4 bases removed from V and 3 bases from J, the gap between germline ends came to 6 bases. CDR3 length equals 12 residues. CDR3 protein: CASSSRDYGYTF. The CDR3 bases are TGTGCCAGCAGCTCCAGGGACTATGGCTACACCTTC. The whole variable domain, remainder taken from reference TRBV7-6 and TRBJ1-2, is GAGVSQSPRYKVTKRGQDVALRCDPISGHVSLYWYRQALGQGPEFLTYFNYEAQQDKSGLPNDRFSAERPEGSISTLTIQRTEQRDSAMYRCASSSRDYGYTFGSGTRLTVV.